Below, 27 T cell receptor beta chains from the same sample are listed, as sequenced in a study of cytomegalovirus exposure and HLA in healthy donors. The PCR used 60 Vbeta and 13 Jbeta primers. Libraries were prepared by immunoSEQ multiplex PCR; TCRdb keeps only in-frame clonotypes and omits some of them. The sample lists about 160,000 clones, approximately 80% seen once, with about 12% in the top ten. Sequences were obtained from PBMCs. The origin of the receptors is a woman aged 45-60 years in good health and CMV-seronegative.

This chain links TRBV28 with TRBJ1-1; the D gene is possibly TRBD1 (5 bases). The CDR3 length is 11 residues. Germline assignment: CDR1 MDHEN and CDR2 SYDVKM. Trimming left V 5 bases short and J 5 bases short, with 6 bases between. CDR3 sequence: CASSRGTEAFF. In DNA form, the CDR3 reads TGTGCCAGCAGTCGGGGGACTGAAGCTTTCTTT.

The CDR3 protein is CASSDRVLSEQYF. CDR3 bases: TGTGCCAGTAGTGACAGGGTACTAAGCGAGCAGTACTTC. This chain connects TRBV19 to TRBJ2-7, with 7 nucleotides matching TRBD1. CDR1 LNHDA and CDR2 SQIVND come from the germline V gene (reference sequence). This CDR3 spans 13 amino acids. With 5 bases clipped from V and 6 bases from J, the junction kept 7 bases outside the gene matches.

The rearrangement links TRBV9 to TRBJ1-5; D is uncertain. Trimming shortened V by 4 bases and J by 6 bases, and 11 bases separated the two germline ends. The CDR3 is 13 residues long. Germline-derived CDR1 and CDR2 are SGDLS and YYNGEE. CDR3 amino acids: CASSPHPGQPQHF. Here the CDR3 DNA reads TGTGCCAGCAGCCCCCATCCGGGTCAGCCCCAGCATTTT.

The CDR3 region has the DNA TGTGCCTGGAGCACTAGCGGGAGCCACAATGAGCAGTTCTTC. This codes for CAWSTSGSHNEQFF. This chain uses TRBV30 with TRBJ2-1; 11 bases agree with TRBD2. V lost 3 bases to trimming and J lost 5 bases; unmatched junction nucleotides: 3. The CDR3 covers 14 residues. Looked up from germline, CDR1 is GTSNPN and CDR2 is SVGIG (reference sequence).

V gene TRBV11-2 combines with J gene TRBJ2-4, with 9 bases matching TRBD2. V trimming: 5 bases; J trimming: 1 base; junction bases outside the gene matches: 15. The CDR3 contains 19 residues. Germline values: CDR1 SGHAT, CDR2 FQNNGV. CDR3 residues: CASSPLWREGLRAKNIQYF. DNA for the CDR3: TGTGCCAGCAGCCCCCTTTGGCGGGAGGGCCTGCGGGCCAAAAACATTCAGTACTTC. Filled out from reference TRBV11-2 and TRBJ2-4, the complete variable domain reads EAGVAQSPRYKIIEKRQSVAFWCNPISGHATLYWYQQILGQGPKLLIQFQNNGVVDDSQLPKDRFSAERLKGVDSTLKIQPAKLEDSAVYLCASSPLWREGLRAKNIQYFGAGTRLSVL.

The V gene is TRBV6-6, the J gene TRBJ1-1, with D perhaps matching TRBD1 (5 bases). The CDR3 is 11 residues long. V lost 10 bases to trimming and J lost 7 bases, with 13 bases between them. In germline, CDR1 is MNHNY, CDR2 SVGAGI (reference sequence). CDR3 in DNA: TGTGCCACCCGACAGTCCCATGAAGCTTTCTTT. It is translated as CATRQSHEAFF.

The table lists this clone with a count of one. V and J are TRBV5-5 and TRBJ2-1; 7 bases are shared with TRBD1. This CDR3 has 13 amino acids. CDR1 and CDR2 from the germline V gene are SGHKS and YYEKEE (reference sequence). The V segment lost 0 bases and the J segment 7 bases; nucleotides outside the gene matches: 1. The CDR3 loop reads CASSLDRGNEQFF. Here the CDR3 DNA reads TGTGCCAGCAGCTTGGACAGGGGTAATGAGCAGTTCTTC.

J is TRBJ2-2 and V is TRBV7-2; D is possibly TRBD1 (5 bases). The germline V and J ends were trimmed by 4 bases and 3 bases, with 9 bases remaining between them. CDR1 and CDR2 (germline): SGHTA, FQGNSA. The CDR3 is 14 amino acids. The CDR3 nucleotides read TGTGCCAGCAGCTATTTCAGGGACACCGGGGAGCTGTTTTTT. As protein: CASSYFRDTGELFF. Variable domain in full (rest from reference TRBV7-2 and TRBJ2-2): GAGVSQSPSNKVTEKGKDVELRCDPISGHTALYWYRQSLGQGLEFLIYFQGNSAPDKSGLPSDRFSAERTGGSVSTLTIQRTQQEDSAVYLCASSYFRDTGELFFGEGSRLTVL.

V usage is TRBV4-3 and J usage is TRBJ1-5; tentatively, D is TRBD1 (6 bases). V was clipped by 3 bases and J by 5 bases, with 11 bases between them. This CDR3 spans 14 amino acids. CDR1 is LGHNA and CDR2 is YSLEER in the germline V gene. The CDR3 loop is CASSHSTGYQPQHF. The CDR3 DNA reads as TGCGCCAGCAGCCACTCAACAGGGTATCAGCCCCAGCATTTT.

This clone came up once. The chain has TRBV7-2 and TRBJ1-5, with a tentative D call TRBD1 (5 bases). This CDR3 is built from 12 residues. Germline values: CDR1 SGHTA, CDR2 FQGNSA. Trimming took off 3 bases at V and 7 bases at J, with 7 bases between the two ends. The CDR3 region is CASSFQGQPQHF. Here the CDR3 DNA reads TGTGCCAGCAGCTTTCAGGGACAGCCCCAGCATTTT.

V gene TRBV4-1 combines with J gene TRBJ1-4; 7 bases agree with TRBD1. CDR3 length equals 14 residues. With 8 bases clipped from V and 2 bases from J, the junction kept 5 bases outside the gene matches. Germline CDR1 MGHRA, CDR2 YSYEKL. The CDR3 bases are TGCGCCAGCCACCTACAGGGGACTAATGAAAAACTGTTTTTT. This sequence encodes CASHLQGTNEKLFF.

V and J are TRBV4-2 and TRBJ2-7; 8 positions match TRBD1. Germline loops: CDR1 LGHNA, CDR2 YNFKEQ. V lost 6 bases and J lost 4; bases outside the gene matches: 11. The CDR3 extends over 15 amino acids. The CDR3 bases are TGTGCCAGCAGAGCTGGCGGGACAGGACCTTACGAGCAGTACTTC. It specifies CASRAGGTGPYEQYF.

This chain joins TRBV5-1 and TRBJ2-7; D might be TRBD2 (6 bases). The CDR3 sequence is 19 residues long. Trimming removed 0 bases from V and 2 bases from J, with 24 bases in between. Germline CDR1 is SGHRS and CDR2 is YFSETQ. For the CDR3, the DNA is TGCGCCAGCAGCTTGGGTCCTAGCGCCGGCGGATTAATGGCCTACGAGCAGTACTTC. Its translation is CASSLGPSAGGLMAYEQYF.

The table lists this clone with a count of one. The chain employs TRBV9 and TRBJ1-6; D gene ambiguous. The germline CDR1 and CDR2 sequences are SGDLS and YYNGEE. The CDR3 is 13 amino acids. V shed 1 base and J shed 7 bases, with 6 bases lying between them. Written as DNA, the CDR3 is TGTGCCAGCAGCGTATTTCGGAATTCACCCCTCCACTTT. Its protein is CASSVFRNSPLHF.

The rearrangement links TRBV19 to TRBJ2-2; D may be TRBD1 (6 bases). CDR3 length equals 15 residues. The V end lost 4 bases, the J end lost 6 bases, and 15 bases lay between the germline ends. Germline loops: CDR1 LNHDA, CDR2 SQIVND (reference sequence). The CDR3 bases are TGTGCCAGTAGTAGGACAGATCTTAACGCCGGGGAGCTGTTTTTT. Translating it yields CASSRTDLNAGELFF.

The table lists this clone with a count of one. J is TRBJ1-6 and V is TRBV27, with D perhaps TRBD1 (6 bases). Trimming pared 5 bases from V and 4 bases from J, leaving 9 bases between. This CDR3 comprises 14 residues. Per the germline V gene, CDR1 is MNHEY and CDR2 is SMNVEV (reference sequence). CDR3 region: CASSMGQYNSPLHF. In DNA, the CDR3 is TGTGCCAGCAGTATGGGACAATATAATTCACCCCTCCACTTT.

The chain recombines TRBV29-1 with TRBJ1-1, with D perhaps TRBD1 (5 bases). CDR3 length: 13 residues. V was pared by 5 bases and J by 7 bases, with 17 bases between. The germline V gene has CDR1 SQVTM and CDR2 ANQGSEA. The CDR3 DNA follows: TGCAGCGTTAGATACGGGGGTGGTGGTGAAGCTTTCTTT. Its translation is CSVRYGGGGEAFF.

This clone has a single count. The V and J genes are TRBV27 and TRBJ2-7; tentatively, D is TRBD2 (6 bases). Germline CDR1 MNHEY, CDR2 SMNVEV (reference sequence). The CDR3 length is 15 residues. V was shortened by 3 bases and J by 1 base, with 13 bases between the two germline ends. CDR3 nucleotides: TGTGCCAGCAGTTTTGCTCTAGCGTATTCCTACGAGCAGTACTTC. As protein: CASSFALAYSYEQYF.

CDR3 sequence: CASSIDRFRWGTQYF. CDR3 DNA sequence: TGTGCCAGCAGCATAGACAGGTTCCGATGGGGGACCCAGTACTTC. The genes are TRBV5-6 and TRBJ2-5, with D tentatively TRBD1 (6 bases). CDR1 and CDR2 (germline): SGHDT, YYEEEE. V was shortened by 4 bases and J by 7 bases, with 20 bases between the two germline ends. The CDR3 covers 15 residues.

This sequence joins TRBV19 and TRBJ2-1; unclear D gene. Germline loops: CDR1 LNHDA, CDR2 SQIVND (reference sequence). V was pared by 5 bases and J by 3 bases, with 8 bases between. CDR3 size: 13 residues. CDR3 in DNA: TGTGCCAGTAGTCGGTCCGGCTACAATGAGCAGTTCTTC. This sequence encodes CASSRSGYNEQFF.

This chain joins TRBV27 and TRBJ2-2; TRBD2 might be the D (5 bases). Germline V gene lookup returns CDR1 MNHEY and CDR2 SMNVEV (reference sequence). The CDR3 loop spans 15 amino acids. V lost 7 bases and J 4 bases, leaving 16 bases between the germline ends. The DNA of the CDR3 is TGTGCCAGCAAGCTTACGTGGCTAGCCACCGGGGAGCTGTTTTTT. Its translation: CASKLTWLATGELFF.

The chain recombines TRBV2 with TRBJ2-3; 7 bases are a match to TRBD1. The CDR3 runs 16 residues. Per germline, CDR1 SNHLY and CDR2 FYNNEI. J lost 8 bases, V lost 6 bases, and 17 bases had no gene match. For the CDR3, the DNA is TGTGCCAGCAGATCGGAGGACAGGTGGATAGGGCGTACGCAGTATTTT. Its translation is CASRSEDRWIGRTQYF.

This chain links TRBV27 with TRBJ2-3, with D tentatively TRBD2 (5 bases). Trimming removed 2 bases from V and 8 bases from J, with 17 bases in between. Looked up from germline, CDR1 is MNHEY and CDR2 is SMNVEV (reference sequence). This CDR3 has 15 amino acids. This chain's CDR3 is CASSLTDSDRGTQYF. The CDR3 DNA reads TGTGCCAGCAGTTTAACGGACTCCGACCGGGGTACGCAGTATTTT.

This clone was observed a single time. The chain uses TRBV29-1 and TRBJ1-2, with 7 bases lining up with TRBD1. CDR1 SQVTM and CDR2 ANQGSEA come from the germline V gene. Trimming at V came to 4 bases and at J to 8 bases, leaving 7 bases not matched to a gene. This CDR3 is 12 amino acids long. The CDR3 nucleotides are TGCAGCGTTGCCTCAGGGGGTCTGGGCTACACCTTC. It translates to CSVASGGLGYTF.

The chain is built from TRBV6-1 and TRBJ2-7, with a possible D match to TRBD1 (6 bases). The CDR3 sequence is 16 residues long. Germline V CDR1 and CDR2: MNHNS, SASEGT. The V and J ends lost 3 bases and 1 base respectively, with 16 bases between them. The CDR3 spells CASSDPPGVISYEQYF. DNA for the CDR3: TGTGCCAGCAGTGACCCGCCAGGGGTGATTTCCTACGAGCAGTACTTC.

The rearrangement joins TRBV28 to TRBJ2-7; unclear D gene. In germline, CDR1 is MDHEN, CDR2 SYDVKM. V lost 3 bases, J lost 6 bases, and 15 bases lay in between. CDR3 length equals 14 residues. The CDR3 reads CASSLVERMSEQYF. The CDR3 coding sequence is TGTGCCAGCAGTTTGGTAGAGAGAATGAGCGAGCAGTACTTC.

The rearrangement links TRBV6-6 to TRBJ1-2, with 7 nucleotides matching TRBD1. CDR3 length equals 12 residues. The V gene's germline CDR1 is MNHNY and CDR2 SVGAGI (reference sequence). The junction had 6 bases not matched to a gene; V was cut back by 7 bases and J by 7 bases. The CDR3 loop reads CASKGASGGYTF. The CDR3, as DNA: TGTGCCAGCAAGGGGGCGTCGGGTGGCTACACCTTC.